The 3 T cell receptor beta chains below come from one sample, sequenced in a study of T cell responses to AZD1222 COVID-19 vaccine. Assay: immunoSEQ multiplex PCR; the TCRdb copy retains only in-frame clones and omits some. The table records around 130,000 clones, approximately 85% of them present only once. This material consisted of peripheral blood, taken on day 0 of AZD1222 vaccination. The receptors come from an adult in good health.

The chain carries TRBV3-1 (or the pseudogene TRBV3-2) and TRBJ1-2; no clear D. Trimming removed 5 bases from V and 3 bases from J, with 10 bases in between. The CDR3 is 13 amino acids. The V gene's germline CDR1 is LGHDT and CDR2 YNNKEL (reference sequence). CDR3 loop: CASSSREDYGYTF. CDR3 bases: TGTGCCAGCAGCTCGAGGGAGGACTATGGCTACACCTTC.

The chain uses TRBV4-3 and TRBJ1-4; TRBD1 is a possible D gene (6 bases). The V gene's germline CDR1 is LGHNA and CDR2 YSLEER. The CDR3 extends over 15 amino acids. V was cut by 1 base and J by 2 bases, with 8 bases left in between. The CDR3 protein is CASSQVGGTNEKLFF. Written as DNA, the CDR3 is TGCGCCAGCAGCCAAGTAGGGGGGACTAATGAAAAACTGTTTTTT.

V and J are TRBV7-2 and TRBJ1-3; the match to TRBD1 covers 8 bases. Trimming at V came to 3 bases and at J to 3 bases, leaving 10 bases not matched to a gene. This CDR3 is built from 17 residues. Germline V gives CDR1 SGHTA, CDR2 FQGNSA. CDR3 loop: CASSFRPGGLSGNTIYF. The CDR3 DNA sequence: TGTGCCAGCAGCTTCAGGCCAGGGGGCTTGAGTGGAAACACCATATATTTT.